The rows below give T cell receptor beta chains drawn from one sample of a study of cytomegalovirus exposure and HLA in healthy donors. The method was immunoSEQ multiplex PCR; TCRdb's version includes in-frame clones alone and lacks a portion of them. The sample records 90,000 to 110,000 clones, 88% being singletons. Sample: PBMCs. These receptors all come from a woman younger than 30 in good health and CMV-seronegative. CDR3s include the opening cysteine and the closing phenylalanine or tryptophan. A D gene is named only where the DNA matches it firmly. Only some rows state a clone size, as once, few, many or a class for expanded clones.

CDR3 length	V gene	J gene	D gene	clone size	CDR3 DNA	CDR3 protein
15	TRBV29-1	TRBJ2-1	-	-	TGCAGCGTTGAAGTAAGAGGGGGCTCCTACAATGAGCAGTTCTTC	CSVEVRGGSYNEQFF
15	TRBV2	TRBJ1-5	-	-	TGTGCCAGCAGTCCCGTGGTTAGCAGCAATCAGCCCCAGCATTTT	CASSPVVSSNQPQHF
14	TRBV2	TRBJ1-2	-	-	TGTGCCAGCACCAACACTCAGGGTTTTGATGGCTACACCTTC	CASTNTQGFDGYTF
17	TRBV5-1	TRBJ1-2	-	-	TGCGCCAGCAGCCGGGCGGGAGGAGGGGCGTCCTCCTATGGCTACACCTTC	CASSRAGGGASSYGYTF
14	TRBV27	TRBJ2-1	TRBD2	-	TGTGCCAGCAGTTTAGCGGGGGGGCAAGGTGAGCAGTTCTTC	CASSLAGGQGEQFF
16	TRBV18	TRBJ2-7	TRBD2	-	TGTGCCAGCTCACCACCCAGCGGGAGATCTACCTACGAGCAGTACTTC	CASSPPSGRSTYEQYF
14	TRBV4-3	TRBJ2-7	-	-	TGCGCCAGCAGCCAAATTACTAACTCCTACGAGCAGTACTTC	CASSQITNSYEQYF
13	TRBV18	TRBJ1-1	-	-	TGTGCCAGCTCAGATCAGGGTCGGACTGAAGCTTTCTTT	CASSDQGRTEAFF
15	TRBV27	TRBJ2-7	-	-	TGTGCCAGCAGTTTATCCCGGACAGAGACCTACGAGCAGTACTTC	CASSLSRTETYEQYF
17	TRBV4-3	TRBJ1-1	TRBD1	-	TGCGCCAGCAGCCAAGATCCGGGGGGACAGGTGATGACTGAAGCTTTCTTT	CASSQDPGGQVMTEAFF
15	TRBV7-2	TRBJ1-3	-	-	TGTGCCAGCAGCTTAGGGCCCGTCTCTGGAAACACCATATATTTT	CASSLGPVSGNTIYF
13	TRBV5-1	TRBJ2-1	-	-	TGCGCCAGCAGCTCAACGGGGAACAATGAGCAGTTCTTC	CASSSTGNNEQFF
14	TRBV7-3	TRBJ2-2	TRBD1	-	TGTGCCAGCAGCTCGACAGGGCGCCCCGGGGAGCTGTTTTTT	CASSSTGRPGELFF
17	TRBV27	TRBJ2-7	TRBD2	-	TGTGCCAGCAGTCCCTCCCTGGGGAGCGGGACCTCTGACGAGCAGTACTTC	CASSPSLGSGTSDEQYF
14	TRBV11-1	TRBJ1-1	-	-	TGTGCCAGCAGCTTATCCGGACACATCACTGAAGCTTTCTTT	CASSLSGHITEAFF
15	TRBV6-5	TRBJ2-1	TRBD2	-	TGTGCCAGCAGTTACACAGGGACTAGCGGGAGAAGGCTGTTCTTC	CASSYTGTSGRRLFF
15	TRBV27	TRBJ2-2	TRBD2	-	TGTGCCAGCAGTTCGACTCTAGCGGGTGTCGGGGAGCTGTTTTTT	CASSSTLAGVGELFF
16	TRBV7-3	TRBJ2-1	TRBD2	-	TGTGCCAGCAGCCAACAGGGTAGGGGTAGCGGGATAGAGCAGTTCTTC	CASSQQGRGSGIEQFF
14	TRBV30	TRBJ1-1	-	-	TGTGCCTGGGGGGCCTGGACCGATCGGACTGAAGCTTTCTTT	CAWGAWTDRTEAFF
15	TRBV6-4	TRBJ2-1	TRBD1	-	TGTGCCAGCAGTGTCTCGGCAGGGGGTGGGGATGAGCAGTTCTTC	CASSVSAGGGDEQFF
15	TRBV5-4	TRBJ2-7	TRBD1	-	TGTGCCAGCAGCCTGCCCGACAGGGGGACGGCCGAGCAGTACTTC	CASSLPDRGTAEQYF
14	TRBV30	TRBJ2-7	-	-	TGTGCCTGGAACGGGGGTGCCGGCGCTTACGAGCAGTACTTC	CAWNGGAGAYEQYF
11	TRBV7-9	TRBJ1-4	-	-	TGTGCCAGCAGCTCAGATGAAAAACTGTTTTTT	CASSSDEKLFF
18	TRBV27	TRBJ2-3	TRBD2	-	TGTGCCAGCGAGGAGCATTTGACTAGCGGAACTTCCACAGATACGCAGTATTTT	CASEEHLTSGTSTDTQYF
15	TRBV28	TRBJ2-3	-	-	TGTGCCAGTCCAACAGGGAAGGTGGTCACAGATACGCAGTATTTT	CASPTGKVVTDTQYF
14	TRBV15	TRBJ2-3	-	-	TGTGCCACCAGCATCACCTCAGGCACAGATACGCAGTATTTT	CATSITSGTDTQYF
17	TRBV2	TRBJ1-5	TRBD1	few	TGTGCCAGCAGGCCGGGTAGGGGGCTGGGGGGCAATCAGCCCCAGCATTTT	CASRPGRGLGGNQPQHF
16	TRBV10-3	TRBJ1-1	-	-	TGTGCCACAAGAGCTGAAATCGGGGTAATCAACACTGAAGCTTTCTTT	CATRAEIGVINTEAFF
14	TRBV9	TRBJ2-7	TRBD1	-	TGTGCCAGCAGCGCTGGGGGACAGGGCTACGAGCAGTACTTC	CASSAGGQGYEQYF
16	TRBV7-9	TRBJ1-2	TRBD1	-	TGTGCCAGCAGCCCATTGGGACAGGCTAACCTTTATGGCTACACCTTC	CASSPLGQANLYGYTF
17	TRBV12-5	TRBJ2-1	TRBD1	-	TGTGCTAGTGGTTTGGGACAGGGGGCAGGCTCCTACAATGAGCAGTTCTTC	CASGLGQGAGSYNEQFF
14	TRBV7-3	TRBJ2-1	TRBD2	-	TGTGCCAGCAGCTTACAGCGGGAGGTGGGTGAGCAGTTCTTC	CASSLQREVGEQFF
16	TRBV5-1	TRBJ2-5	TRBD2	-	TGCGCCAGCAGCCCTTTCGGGACTAGCGGACAAGAGACCCAGTACTTC	CASSPFGTSGQETQYF
12	TRBV29-1	TRBJ2-5	TRBD1	once	TGCAGCGTACAGGGGGATGGCGAGACCCAGTACTTC	CSVQGDGETQYF
15	TRBV28	TRBJ1-5	TRBD1	few	TGTGCCAGCAGTCTTCAGGGGGCGCGGAATCAGCCCCAGCATTTT	CASSLQGARNQPQHF
13	TRBV19	TRBJ2-1	TRBD2	few	TGTGCCACTCGGACTAGCGGGAGCTATGAGCAGTTCTTC	CATRTSGSYEQFF
15	TRBV6-5	TRBJ2-7	TRBD1	-	TGTGCCAGCAGCAAAGGACAGGGGTCCAACTACGAGCAGTACTTC	CASSKGQGSNYEQYF
14	TRBV9	TRBJ1-1	-	-	TGTGCCAGCAGCGTAGTTTCACAGGGCGCCGAAGCTTTCTTT	CASSVVSQGAEAFF
13	TRBV11-3	TRBJ1-2	-	-	TGTGCCAGCAGCGGGCGGGACGGCGATGGCTACACCTTC	CASSGRDGDGYTF
13	TRBV30	TRBJ1-1	TRBD1	-	TGTGCCTGCAACAGGGGTCCGAACACTGAAGCTTTCTTT	CACNRGPNTEAFF
14	TRBV10-3	TRBJ2-7	-	once	TGTGCCATCAGTGCGGGGACGCGGGGAGGCGAGCAGTACTTC	CAISAGTRGGEQYF
14	TRBV5-4	TRBJ1-2	-	-	TGTGCCAGCAGCTTGATAACAGGCCCTAGGGGCTACACCTTC	CASSLITGPRGYTF
16	TRBV14	TRBJ2-7	-	-	TGTGCCAGCAGCCAGGGTTACGGGGATGGGAACTACGAGCAGTACTTC	CASSQGYGDGNYEQYF
15	TRBV11-3	TRBJ2-7	TRBD1	-	TGTGCCAGCAGCGCCGGACAGGGTAATAACTACGAGCAGTACTTC	CASSAGQGNNYEQYF
16	TRBV5-6	TRBJ2-1	TRBD2	-	TGTGCCAGCAGCCTCTCTACTAGCGGGAGTCTCTATGAGCAGTTCTTC	CASSLSTSGSLYEQFF
14	TRBV6-5	TRBJ2-7	TRBD1	-	TGTGCCAGCAGTTCCAGGGGGCTAATCTACGAGCAGTACTTC	CASSSRGLIYEQYF